A selection of T cell receptor beta chains follows, all from one sample in a study of blood T cell repertoires in COVID-19. Produced via immunoSEQ multiplex PCR; TCRdb's table is partial and in-frame only. The table has 150,000 to 200,000 clones, about 88% seen once. Sample: peripheral blood. The receptors come from a man aged 60 to 75 with acute or convalescent COVID-19. Each CDR3 is given without its conserved first and last residue. Fields, in order: V gene, CDR3 length, J gene, clone size, CDR3 protein. Size values are once, few and many counts, or a class for expanded clones, and some rows have none.

V: TRBV10-3; length: 12; J: TRBJ2-7; size: NA; CDR3: AISDPDREGEQY
V: TRBV24-1; length: 14; J: TRBJ2-7; size: NA; CDR3: ATSDSFDRSPYEQY
V: TRBV7-9; length: 12; J: TRBJ2-5; size: NA; CDR3: ASSSNRGQETQY
V: TRBV2; length: 16; J: TRBJ1-1; size: NA; CDR3: ASSVDGQGALEDTEAF
V: TRBV15; length: 13; J: TRBJ2-2; size: NA; CDR3: ATSREGQNTGELF
V: TRBV24-1; length: 14; J: TRBJ2-5; size: NA; CDR3: ATSDPGLAGEETQY
V: TRBV27; length: 13; J: TRBJ2-7; size: NA; CDR3: ASRSSRTGTYEQY
V: TRBV5-5; length: 12; J: TRBJ2-1; size: NA; CDR3: ASSTGLARNEQF
V: TRBV5-4; length: 13; J: TRBJ2-5; size: NA; CDR3: ASSLPGGAPETQY
V: TRBV4-1; length: 13; J: TRBJ2-1; size: NA; CDR3: ASSLLRDSAPEQF
V: TRBV9; length: 10; J: TRBJ2-1; size: NA; CDR3: ASSVAGAEQF
V: TRBV25-1; length: 12; J: TRBJ2-2; size: NA; CDR3: ASRRDLNTGELF
V: TRBV5-5; length: 12; J: TRBJ1-1; size: NA; CDR3: ASTPRTVNTEAF
V: TRBV20-1; length: 10; J: TRBJ2-3; size: NA; CDR3: SASRGSDTQY
V: TRBV6-6; length: 13; J: TRBJ1-5; size: NA; CDR3: ASSPQGFSNQPQH
V: TRBV27; length: 13; J: TRBJ1-4; size: NA; CDR3: ASSLSPRGDEKLF
V: TRBV7-8; length: 11; J: TRBJ2-5; size: NA; CDR3: ASSYAGYETQY
V: TRBV19; length: 12; J: TRBJ2-2; size: once; CDR3: ASKGRRNTGELF
V: TRBV4-1; length: 15; J: TRBJ2-2; size: few; CDR3: ASSQSRGQGATGELF
V: TRBV5-1; length: 13; J: TRBJ2-2; size: few; CDR3: ASSYKRGQNGELF
V: TRBV19; length: 14; J: TRBJ1-5; size: NA; CDR3: ASSTRQGTSNQPQH
V: TRBV6-6; length: 13; J: TRBJ1-1; size: NA; CDR3: ASSYQGNMNTEAF
V: TRBV7-8; length: 15; J: TRBJ2-1; size: NA; CDR3: ASSPDRVSGIYNEQF
V: TRBV10-2; length: 9; J: TRBJ2-5; size: NA; CDR3: ASSAVETQY
V: TRBV4-2; length: 15; J: TRBJ2-7; size: NA; CDR3: ASSQDLTAGELHEQY
V: TRBV29-1; length: 11; J: TRBJ1-2; size: NA; CDR3: SVEVGAGYGYT
V: TRBV24-1; length: 15; J: TRBJ2-3; size: NA; CDR3: ATSDPKSPTHTDTQY
V: TRBV6-5; length: 13; J: TRBJ1-3; size: NA; CDR3: ASSSFGDSGNTIY
V: TRBV15; length: 13; J: TRBJ2-2; size: NA; CDR3: ATSRLAGGTGELF
V: TRBV5-1; length: 15; J: TRBJ2-1; size: NA; CDR3: ASSPGTSGRRNNEQF
V: TRBV3-1/TRBV3-2; length: 15; J: TRBJ1-6; size: NA; CDR3: ASSPIQAGGYNSPLH
V: TRBV9; length: 12; J: TRBJ1-5; size: once; CDR3: ASSGGTANQPQH
V: TRBV5-8; length: 7; J: TRBJ1-1; size: NA; CDR3: ASSVLAF
V: TRBV30; length: 9; J: TRBJ2-5; size: NA; CDR3: AWGTGETQY
V: TRBV19; length: 12; J: TRBJ2-1; size: once; CDR3: ASSPLQIYNEQF
V: TRBV5-4; length: 11; J: TRBJ2-5; size: NA; CDR3: RTGLAGTETQY
V: TRBV4-1; length: 11; J: TRBJ2-7; size: NA; CDR3: ASSHQGTYEQY
V: TRBV3-1/TRBV3-2; length: 14; J: TRBJ2-2; size: NA; CDR3: ASSQGRGAAPGELF
V: TRBV7-8; length: 12; J: TRBJ1-1; size: NA; CDR3: ASSLGTANTEAF
V: TRBV13; length: 13; J: TRBJ2-5; size: NA; CDR3: ASSLPGQGQETQY
V: TRBV30; length: 14; J: TRBJ1-5; size: NA; CDR3: AWSVRGSAWGQPQH
V: TRBV19; length: 11; J: TRBJ1-1; size: NA; CDR3: ASIGQKNTEAF
V: TRBV19; length: 13; J: TRBJ1-2; size: NA; CDR3: ASSARTGTRSGYT
V: TRBV11-1; length: 13; J: TRBJ2-5; size: NA; CDR3: ASSLAAGRQETQY
V: TRBV7-9; length: 13; J: TRBJ1-2; size: NA; CDR3: ASSPRRQGGYGYT
V: TRBV7-9; length: 13; J: TRBJ2-5; size: NA; CDR3: ASSLPRGTGETQY